The rows below give T cell receptor beta chains drawn from one sample of a study of cytomegalovirus exposure and HLA in healthy donors. Sequenced by immunoSEQ multiplex PCR; TCRdb stores in-frame clones only, minus some. The top ten clones hold around 3% of a sample with around 74,000 clones, 78% of them seen once. Sequenced sample: PBMCs. These receptors were obtained from a man in his forties in good health and CMV-seronegative. CDR3s include the opening cysteine and the closing phenylalanine or tryptophan. The D gene is left open where the match is weak. Clone size, where shown, is once, few, many, or a class for clones that have expanded.

>-|15|TRBJ1-6|-|TRBV2
CASTGRRGYNSPLHF
TGTGCCAGCACCGGGCGCAGGGGCTATAATTCACCCCTCCACTTT
>-|15|TRBJ1-5|-|TRBV4-1
CASSQSLQGNQPQHF
TGCGCCAGCAGCCAAAGTTTACAGGGCAATCAGCCCCAGCATTTT
>-|17|TRBJ1-5|TRBD1|TRBV30
CAWSVQQGSWSNQPQHF
TGTGCCTGGAGTGTACAACAGGGGTCGTGGAGCAATCAGCCCCAGCATTTT
>-|16|TRBJ1-1|-|TRBV5-4
CASSKDPDRLYTEAFF
TGTGCCAGCAGCAAAGACCCCGACAGGCTGTACACTGAAGCTTTCTTT
>-|15|TRBJ1-3|-|TRBV5-1
CASSSTGNSGNTIYF
TGCGCCAGCAGCTCGACAGGAAACTCTGGAAACACCATATATTTT
>-|15|TRBJ2-7|TRBD1|TRBV27
CASSFVGTGSYEQYF
TGTGCCAGCAGTTTCGTCGGGACAGGCTCCTACGAGCAGTACTTC
>-|15|TRBJ1-5|-|TRBV5-4
CASSLGGSSNQPQHF
TGTGCCAGCAGCTTGGGCGGTAGTAGCAATCAGCCCCAGCATTTT
>-|11|TRBJ2-7|TRBD1|TRBV20-1
CSRQGAYEQYF
TGCAGCCGACAGGGTGCCTACGAGCAGTACTTC
>-|15|TRBJ1-5|-|TRBV27
CASSLNQGRSQPQHF
TGTGCCAGCAGTTTAAACCAGGGCAGGAGCCAGCCCCAGCATTTT
>few|13|TRBJ1-5|TRBD1|TRBV28
CASRPEGAQPQHF
TGTGCCAGCAGACCCGAGGGGGCTCAGCCCCAGCATTTT
>-|15|TRBJ2-3|TRBD2|TRBV6-5
CASSYSVAGVDTQYF
TGTGCCAGCAGTTACTCGGTAGCGGGGGTAGATACGCAGTATTTT
>-|14|TRBJ2-1|-|TRBV6-1
CASSARTFLDEQFF
TGTGCCAGCAGTGCCAGAACATTTTTGGATGAGCAGTTCTTC
>-|15|TRBJ1-4|TRBD1|TRBV9
CASSVGDRGGGPLFF
TGTGCCAGCAGCGTAGGGGACAGGGGAGGGGGACCCCTGTTTTTT
>-|13|TRBJ2-1|-|TRBV5-1
CASSVDSYNEQFF
TGCGCCAGCAGTGTAGACAGTTACAATGAGCAGTTCTTC
>once|18|TRBJ2-6|TRBD1|TRBV4-3
CASSQAGTGSSGANVLTF
TGCGCCAGCAGCCAAGCCGGGACAGGTTCCTCTGGGGCCAACGTCCTGACTTTC
>-|15|TRBJ2-1|TRBD2|TRBV11-3
CASSLAGGFYNEQFF
TGTGCCAGCAGCTTAGCGGGGGGGTTTTACAATGAGCAGTTCTTC
>few|14|TRBJ2-1|TRBD2|TRBV7-9
CASSDTSGGQRHLF
TGTGCCAGCAGCGACACTAGCGGGGGTCAGAGGCATCTCTTC
>-|15|TRBJ2-7|-|TRBV7-3
CASSPTTGSIYEQYF
TGTGCCAGCAGCCCTACGACAGGTTCGATCTACGAGCAGTACTTC
>few|14|TRBJ1-4|-|TRBV19
CASSTGHLNEKLFF
TGTGCCAGTAGTACGGGACACCTTAATGAAAAACTGTTTTTT
>-|13|TRBJ1-4|-|TRBV7-9
CASSLLDNEKLFF
TGTGCCAGCAGCTTACTAGATAATGAAAAACTGTTTTTT